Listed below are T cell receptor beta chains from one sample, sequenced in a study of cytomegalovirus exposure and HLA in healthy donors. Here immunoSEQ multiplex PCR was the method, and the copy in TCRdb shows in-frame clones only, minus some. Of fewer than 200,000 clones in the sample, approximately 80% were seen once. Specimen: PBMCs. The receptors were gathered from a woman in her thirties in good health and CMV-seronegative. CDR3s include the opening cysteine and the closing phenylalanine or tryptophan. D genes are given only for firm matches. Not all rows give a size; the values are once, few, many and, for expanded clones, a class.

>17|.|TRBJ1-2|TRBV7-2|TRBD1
TGTGCCAGCAGGTCCCCTGGGACAGGGGTGGCTGTCGATGGCTACACCTTC
CASRSPGTGVAVDGYTF
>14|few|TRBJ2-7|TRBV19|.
TGTGCCAGTAGTAAACGCGGGACAGACTACGAGCAGTACTTC
CASSKRGTDYEQYF
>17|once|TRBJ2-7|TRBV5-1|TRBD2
TGCGCCAGCAGCCGAGAGGGGCGCGGGGGAGTTTCCTACGAGCAGTACTTC
CASSREGRGGVSYEQYF
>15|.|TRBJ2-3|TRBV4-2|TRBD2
TGTGCCAGCAGCCTACTAGCGGGGGCGGCCGGTGCGCAGTATTTT
CASSLLAGAAGAQYF
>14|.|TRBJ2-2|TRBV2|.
TGTGCCAGCAGTGTCACGGTGAACACCGGGGAGCTGTTTTTT
CASSVTVNTGELFF
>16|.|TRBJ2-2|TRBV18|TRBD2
TGTGCCAGCTCACGGGGACTAGCGGTGAACACCGGGGAGCTGTTTTTT
CASSRGLAVNTGELFF
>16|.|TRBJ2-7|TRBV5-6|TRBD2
TGTGCCAGCAGCGTCGTCGGTAGCGGGACCGTCTACGAGCAGTACTTC
CASSVVGSGTVYEQYF
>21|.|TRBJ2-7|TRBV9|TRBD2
TGTGCCAGCAGCGTAAAGGGCTTGGGGGCGGGGGGGGGCTTCCCCTCCTACGAGCAGTACTTC
CASSVKGLGAGGGFPSYEQYF
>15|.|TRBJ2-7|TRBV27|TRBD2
TGTGCCAGCTCCAAACCTCCGGGACTAGCGGGCGAGCAGTACTTC
CASSKPPGLAGEQYF
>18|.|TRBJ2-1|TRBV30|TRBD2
TGTGCCTGGAGTGGGACGGCTAGCGGGAGGCCGCGGTACAATGAGCAGTTCTTC
CAWSGTASGRPRYNEQFF
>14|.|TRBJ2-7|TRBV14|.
TGTGCCAGCAGCCAAGATCCCGCAGCCTACGAGCAGTACTTC
CASSQDPAAYEQYF
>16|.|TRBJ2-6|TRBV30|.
TGTGCCTGGGGCCTTGGAAGGGGATCTGGGGCCAACGTCCTGACTTTC
CAWGLGRGSGANVLTF
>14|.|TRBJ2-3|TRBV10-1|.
TGCGCCAGCAGTGAGTCTGGCAGATCAGATACGCAGTATTTT
CASSESGRSDTQYF
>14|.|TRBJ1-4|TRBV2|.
TGTGCCAGCATGGAAGGGGCTACCGCTGAAAAACTGTTTTTT
CASMEGATAEKLFF
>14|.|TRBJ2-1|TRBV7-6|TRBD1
TGTGCCAGCAGCTCTACGACAGGGGGAAATGAGCAGTTCTTC
CASSSTTGGNEQFF
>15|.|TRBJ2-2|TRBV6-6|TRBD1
TGTGCCAGCAGCCCCGGACAGGGGAGTCACGGGGAGCTGTTTTTT
CASSPGQGSHGELFF
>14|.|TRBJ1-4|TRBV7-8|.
TGTGCCAGCAGCTTAGTCGGACAGCTCGAAAAACTGTTTTTT
CASSLVGQLEKLFF
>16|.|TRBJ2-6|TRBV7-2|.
TGTGCCAGCAGCTACAAGACAGCCTCTGGGGCCAACGTCCTGACTTTC
CASSYKTASGANVLTF
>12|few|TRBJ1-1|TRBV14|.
TGTGCCAGCAGCCAAGGGGGCATTGAAGCTTTCTTT
CASSQGGIEAFF
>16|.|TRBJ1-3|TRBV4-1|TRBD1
TGCGCCAGCAGCCCCGGGACAGGGAGCTCTGGAAACACCATATATTTT
CASSPGTGSSGNTIYF
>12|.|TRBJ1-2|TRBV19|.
TGTGCCAGTACCTCGGGGTGGTATGGCTACACCTTC
CASTSGWYGYTF
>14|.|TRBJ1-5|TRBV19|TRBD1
TGTGCCAGTAGTTTACAGGGGAGATTGCAGCCCCAGCATTTT
CASSLQGRLQPQHF
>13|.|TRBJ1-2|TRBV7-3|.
TGTGCCAGCAGCCTTTACGCGGAAGGAGGCTACACCTTC
CASSLYAEGGYTF
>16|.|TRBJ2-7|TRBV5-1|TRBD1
TGCGCCAGCAGCATCGCGACAGGGCCCCGCTCCTACGAGCAGTACTTC
CASSIATGPRSYEQYF
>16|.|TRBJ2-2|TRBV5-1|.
TGCGCCAGCAGCTTGGGAGGCAGGGGGAACACCGGGGAGCTGTTTTTT
CASSLGGRGNTGELFF
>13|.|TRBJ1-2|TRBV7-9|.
TGTGCCAGCAGCTTAGGTCAGGGGTATGGCTACACCTTC
CASSLGQGYGYTF
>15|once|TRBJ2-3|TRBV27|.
TGTGCCAGCAGTTTTACAGCGGGCCCGTCAGATACGCAGTATTTT
CASSFTAGPSDTQYF
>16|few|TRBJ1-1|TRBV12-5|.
TGTGCTAGTGGTGGTGGGCTAAGACACTTTAACACTGAAGCTTTCTTT
CASGGGLRHFNTEAFF
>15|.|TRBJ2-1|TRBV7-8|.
TGTGCCAGCAGCCAGGGGCTAGATAGGTACAATGAGCAGTTCTTC
CASSQGLDRYNEQFF
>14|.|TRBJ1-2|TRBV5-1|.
TGCGCCAGCAGCTTGGGAGGTCAGGGTCATGGCTACACCTTC
CASSLGGQGHGYTF
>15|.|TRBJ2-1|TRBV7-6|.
TGTGCCAGCAGCTTAGGTGGGGGGGCGGTGGATGAGCAGTTCTTC
CASSLGGGAVDEQFF
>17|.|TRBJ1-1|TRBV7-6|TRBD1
TGTGCCAGCAGCCTCCGGACAGGGTCCAGGATGAACACTGAAGCTTTCTTT
CASSLRTGSRMNTEAFF
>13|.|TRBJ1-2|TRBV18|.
TGTGCCAGCTCACCCGAGACAGGCTATGGCTACACCTTC
CASSPETGYGYTF
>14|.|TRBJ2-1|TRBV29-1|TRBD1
TGCAGCGGAGTCCGGGACAGGGTAGGCAATGAGCAGTTCTTC
CSGVRDRVGNEQFF
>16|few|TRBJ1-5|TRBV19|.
TGTGCCAGTAGTTTACAGGGAATTCATAGCAATCAGCCCCAGCATTTT
CASSLQGIHSNQPQHF
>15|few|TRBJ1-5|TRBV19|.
TGTGCCAGTAGTATGACAGGCGCCTGGGGTCAGCCCCAGCATTTT
CASSMTGAWGQPQHF
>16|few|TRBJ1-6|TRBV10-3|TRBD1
TGTGCCATCAGTGAATTATTTCAGGGGGCCCTTTCACCCCTCCACTTT
CAISELFQGALSPLHF
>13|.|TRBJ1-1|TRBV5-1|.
TGCGCCAGCAGCTCCTACAGGAGCACTGAAGCTTTCTTT
CASSSYRSTEAFF
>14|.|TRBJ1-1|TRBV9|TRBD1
TGTGCCAGCAGCGTAGGGGACAGGCACACTGAAGCTTTCTTT
CASSVGDRHTEAFF
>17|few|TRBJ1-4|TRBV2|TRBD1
TGTGCCAGCAGTGTACCGGGACAGCTTGCAACTAATGAAAAACTGTTTTTT
CASSVPGQLATNEKLFF
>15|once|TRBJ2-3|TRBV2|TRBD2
TGTGCCAGCAGGGGACTAGCGGGGACGGTGGATACGCAGTATTTT
CASRGLAGTVDTQYF
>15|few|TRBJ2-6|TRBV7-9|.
TGTGCCAGCAGCTTAAAAGCCTCTGGGGCCAACGTCCTGACTTTC
CASSLKASGANVLTF
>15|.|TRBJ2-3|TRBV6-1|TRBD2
TGTGCCAGCAGTGATGAAGCGGGGGGATCTGATACGCAGTATTTT
CASSDEAGGSDTQYF
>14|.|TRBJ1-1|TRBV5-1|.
TGCGCCAGCAGCTTGGCCCTCTTGAACACTGAAGCTTTCTTT
CASSLALLNTEAFF
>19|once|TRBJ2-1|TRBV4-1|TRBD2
TGCGCCAGCAGCCAAGATGGGAGCGGGAGGTTCCTCTCCTACAATGAGCAGTTCTTC
CASSQDGSGRFLSYNEQFF
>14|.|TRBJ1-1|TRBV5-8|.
TGTGCCAGCAGCCTCCAGGGGTGGAACACTGAAGCTTTCTTT
CASSLQGWNTEAFF
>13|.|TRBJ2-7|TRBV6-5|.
TGTGCCAGCAGTTACTACCAGGGCGGCGAGCAGTACTTC
CASSYYQGGEQYF
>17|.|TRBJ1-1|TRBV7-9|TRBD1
TGTGCCAGCAGCTTAGAGGGGACAGGGTCTTGGAACACTGAAGCTTTCTTT
CASSLEGTGSWNTEAFF
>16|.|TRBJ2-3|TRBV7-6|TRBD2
TGTGCCAGCAGCTTCATTAGCGGGGGTAGCACAGATACGCAGTATTTT
CASSFISGGSTDTQYF
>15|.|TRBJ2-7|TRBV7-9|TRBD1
TGTGCCAGCAGCTCTGACAGGGTGATCTCCTACGAGCAGTACTTC
CASSSDRVISYEQYF
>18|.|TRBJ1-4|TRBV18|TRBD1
TGTGCCAGCTCACCGCGCGGGAAGGGACAGCCAACTAATGAAAAACTGTTTTTT
CASSPRGKGQPTNEKLFF
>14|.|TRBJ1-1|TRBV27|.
TGTGCCAGCAGTTTACCAGGGTTGAACACTGAAGCTTTCTTT
CASSLPGLNTEAFF
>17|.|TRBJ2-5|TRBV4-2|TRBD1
TGTGCCAGCAGCCAAGCGTACAGGGGGACCGACCAAGAGACCCAGTACTTC
CASSQAYRGTDQETQYF
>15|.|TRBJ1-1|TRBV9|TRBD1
TGTGCCAGCAGCGTAGTGGGACAGGGAGACACTGAAGCTTTCTTT
CASSVVGQGDTEAFF
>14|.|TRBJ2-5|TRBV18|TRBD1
TGTGCCAGCTCCCGCCCAGGGGGCCAAGAGACCCAGTACTTC
CASSRPGGQETQYF
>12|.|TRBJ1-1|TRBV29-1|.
TGCAGCGCCAGGGTTGGTAACACTGAAGCTTTCTTT
CSARVGNTEAFF
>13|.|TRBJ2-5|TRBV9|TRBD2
TGTGCCAGCAGCGGGACTAGCGTGGAGACCCAGTACTTC
CASSGTSVETQYF
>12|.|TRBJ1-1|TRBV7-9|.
TGTGCCAGCAGCTTCGTTGGGAGAGAAGCTTTCTTT
CASSFVGREAFF
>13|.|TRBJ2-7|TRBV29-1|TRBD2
TGCAGCGCTTGGACTAGCGGGGACTACGAGCAGTACTTC
CSAWTSGDYEQYF